Listed here are 32 T cell receptor beta chains from one sample, sequenced in a study of T cells in localized non-small cell lung cancer. TCRdb's copy holds only in-frame clones and misses some; the assay was immunoSEQ multiplex PCR. The data show around 67,000 clones, with 85% to 90% seen just once and over 1.5% held by the top ten. Source: peripheral blood, taken before any cancer treatment. Every receptor here comes from a woman between 40 and 69 years old with stage I lung adenocarcinoma.

This chain joins TRBV7-3 and TRBJ2-5, with no clear D. CDR1 SGHTA and CDR2 FQGTGA come from the germline V gene. V lost 4 bases and J 5 bases, leaving 14 bases between the germline ends. This CDR3 region has 14 residues. CDR3: CASSSLGASETQYF. CDR3 bases: TGTGCCAGCAGCTCCCTGGGCGCATCGGAGACCCAGTACTTC.

J is TRBJ2-1 and V is TRBV5-6, with D maybe TRBD2 (6 bases). Germline values: CDR1 SGHDT, CDR2 YYEEEE. The CDR3 has 14 amino acids. V was shortened by 4 bases and J by 7 bases, with 15 bases between the two germline ends. The CDR3 sequence is CASSIPGRGNEQFF. The DNA of the CDR3 is TGTGCCAGCAGCATTCCGGGCCGGGGGAATGAGCAGTTCTTC.

This sequence joins TRBV28 and TRBJ2-7; 10 bases align to TRBD1. The CDR3 length is 14 residues. Trimming at V came to 5 bases and at J to 5 bases, leaving 6 bases not matched to a gene. Germline lookup yields CDR1 MDHEN and CDR2 SYDVKM. The CDR3 is CASSPGTGVHEQYF. Written as DNA, the CDR3 is TGTGCCAGCAGTCCCGGGACAGGGGTCCACGAGCAGTACTTC.

This chain links TRBV7-8 with TRBJ1-6; a possible D gene is TRBD1 (5 bases). CDR3 length: 14 amino acids. Germline-derived CDR1 and CDR2 are SGHVS and FQNEAQ. The V end was cut by 1 base, the J end by 14 bases, with 15 bases between. Here the CDR3 DNA reads TGTGCCAGCAGCTTAGGGCCAGGGAGTGGGGCCCTCCACTTT. It is translated as CASSLGPGSGALHF.

The V call is TRBV5-1, the J call TRBJ1-2; tentative D call: TRBD1 (6 bases). Deletions cut 4 bases from V and 2 bases from J, with 9 bases between. CDR3 length: 13 residues. Germline V gene lookup returns CDR1 SGHRS and CDR2 YFSETQ. This CDR3 reads CASSEGGNYGYTF. The DNA of the CDR3 is TGCGCCAGCAGCGAGGGGGGAAACTATGGCTACACCTTC. The full variable domain, with the rest looked up from reference TRBV5-1 and TRBJ1-2, is KAGVTQTPRYLIKTRGQQVTLSCSPISGHRSVSWYQQTPGQGLQFLFEYFSETQRNKGNFPGRFSGRQFSNSRSEMNVSTLELGDSALYLCASSEGGNYGYTFGSGTRLTVV.

The J gene is TRBJ1-1, the V gene TRBV9; D is unclear. This CDR3 region has 13 residues. Trimming removed 2 bases from V and 1 base from J, with 6 bases in between. Per the germline V gene, CDR1 is SGDLS and CDR2 is YYNGEE. This CDR3 is CASSVLGNTEAFF. The CDR3 DNA follows: TGTGCCAGCAGCGTTCTAGGGAACACTGAAGCTTTCTTT.

This clone was observed a single time. This chain links TRBV18 with TRBJ1-5; 7 positions match TRBD1. The CDR3 loop spans 17 amino acids. V lost 3 bases, J lost 8 bases, and 16 bases stayed unmatched. CDR1 is KGHSH and CDR2 is LQKENI in the germline V gene. DNA for the CDR3: TGTGCCAGCTCACCGAGACGTGGGGACAGTGGAAACGAGCCCCAGCATTTT. It encodes CASSPRRGDSGNEPQHF.

The rearrangement links TRBV28 to TRBJ1-1; 10 nucleotides match TRBD1. CDR3 length equals 12 residues. With 6 bases clipped from V and 13 bases from J, the junction kept 8 bases outside the gene matches. CDR1 is MDHEN, CDR2 SYDVKM, per germline. As DNA, the CDR3 is TGTGCCAGCAGAGGACAGGGGGAATGGTTTTTCTTT. This sequence encodes CASRGQGEWFFF.

The CDR3: CASSIMGGDEQYF. In nucleotides, the CDR3 is TGTGCCAGTAGTATAATGGGAGGGGACGAGCAGTACTTC. The chain combines TRBV19 with TRBJ2-7; 7 bases are shared with TRBD2. Germline lookup yields CDR1 LNHDA and CDR2 SQIVND (reference sequence). V was clipped by 2 bases and J by 5 bases; unmatched bases: 3. This CDR3 spans 13 amino acids.

This chain joins TRBV7-2 and TRBJ1-2, with D perhaps matching TRBD1 (5 bases). V dropped 5 bases and J dropped 8 bases, with 9 bases sitting between them. This CDR3 spans 11 amino acids. From germline, CDR1 is SGHTA and CDR2 FQGNSA. The CDR3 nucleotides are TGTGCCAGCAGCCATGGGGGGGGCTACACCTTC. Amino acids: CASSHGGGYTF.

This chain links TRBV14 with TRBJ2-1, with TRBD2 matching 7 bases. Per the germline V gene, CDR1 is SGHDN and CDR2 is FVKESK. The trim removed 8 bases at V and 9 bases at J, leaving 7 bases unmatched. This CDR3 is 12 amino acids long. The CDR3 spells CASGGAGFEQFF. In nucleotides, the CDR3 is TGTGCCAGCGGGGGAGCGGGATTTGAGCAGTTCTTC.

The chain has TRBV30 and TRBJ2-1, with 8 bases that match TRBD1. With V trimmed by 2 bases and J by 5 bases, 8 bases remained unmatched. From germline, CDR1 is GTSNPN and CDR2 SVGIG (reference sequence). The CDR3 is made up of 15 amino acids. DNA for the CDR3: TGTGCCTGGAGTCGGGACAGGTTAAGGCACAATGAGCAGTTCTTC. It yields the protein CAWSRDRLRHNEQFF.

The chain joins TRBV6-1 to TRBJ1-4; D is unclear. CDR1 is MNHNS and CDR2 is SASEGT in the germline V gene. Trimming cost V 1 base and J 3 bases, with 9 bases left between them. The CDR3 is 15 amino acids. CDR3 residues: CASSEVIAANEKLFF. The CDR3 nucleotides are TGTGCCAGCAGTGAAGTCATAGCAGCTAATGAAAAACTGTTTTTT.

This sequence joins TRBV18 and TRBJ2-5, with a possible D match to TRBD1 (6 bases). This CDR3 contains 17 residues. The V end lost 3 bases, the J end lost 3 bases, and 20 bases lay between the germline ends. Germline CDR1 is KGHSH and CDR2 is LQKENI. CDR3: CASSPRDMAGGKETQYF. The CDR3 DNA follows: TGTGCCAGCTCACCGAGGGACATGGCCGGAGGAAAAGAGACCCAGTACTTC.

The chain uses TRBV9 and TRBJ2-3, with TRBD2 matching 9 bases. There are 16 residues in the CDR3. V dropped 0 bases and J dropped 1; count of bases not matched to a gene: 3. The V gene's germline CDR1 is SGDLS and CDR2 YYNGEE. CDR3 nucleotides: TGTGCCAGCAGCGTAGTATCTAGCGGGGGCACAGATACGCAGTATTTT. This gives the protein CASSVVSSGGTDTQYF.

The chain couples TRBV19 to TRBJ2-3; 8 nucleotides align to TRBD2. Germline V lookup: CDR1 LNHDA, CDR2 SQIVND (reference sequence). J gave up 0 bases and V 5 bases, and 1 base lay outside the gene matches. CDR3 length: 14 residues. CDR3 sequence (DNA): TGTGCCAGTAGTTCTAGCGGGAGCACAGATACGCAGTATTTT. Translated: CASSSSGSTDTQYF.

This chain connects TRBV30 to TRBJ1-1; 7 bases fit TRBD1. The ends lost 5 bases at V and 10 bases at J; junction bases unmatched: 13. CDR1 is GTSNPN and CDR2 is SVGIG in the germline V gene (reference sequence). The CDR3 runs 13 residues. CDR3: CAWGDSAGEPAFF. DNA for the CDR3: TGTGCCTGGGGGGACAGTGCGGGTGAACCAGCTTTCTTT.

The rearrangement joins TRBV9 to TRBJ2-6; 8 positions match TRBD2. This CDR3 is built from 22 residues. CDR1 and CDR2 from the germline V gene are SGDLS and YYNGEE. J gave up 4 bases and V 3 bases, and 24 bases lay outside the gene matches. The CDR3 here is CASSALGLAGNFLLFGANVLTF. CDR3 coding DNA: TGTGCCAGCAGCGCCCTGGGGCTAGCGGGTAATTTTTTGCTCTTCGGGGCCAACGTCCTGACTTTC. Based on the CDR3 plus reference TRBV9 and TRBJ2-6, the full variable domain is DSGVTQTPKHLITATGQRVTLRCSPRSGDLSVYWYQQSLDQGLQFLIQYYNGEERAKGNILERFSAQQFPDLHSELNLSSLELGDSALYFCASSALGLAGNFLLFGANVLTFGAGSRLTVL.

J is TRBJ1-1 and V is TRBV19; 9 bases agree with TRBD1. The CDR3 extends over 14 amino acids. Germline-derived CDR1 and CDR2 are LNHDA and SQIVND (reference sequence). V dropped 7 bases and J dropped 4; count of bases not matched to a gene: 7. The DNA of the CDR3 is TGTGCCAGTACGTTGGACAGGGGCGGCACTGAAGCTTTCTTT. Amino acids: CASTLDRGGTEAFF.

This sequence joins TRBV28 and TRBJ2-1, with D perhaps given as TRBD1 or TRBD2 (5 bases each). The germline V gene encodes CDR1 MDHEN and CDR2 SYDVKM. This CDR3 spans 13 amino acids. The ends were cut back, 7 bases at V and 5 bases at J, with 12 bases in the middle. CDR3 coding DNA: TGTGCCAGCATGGGGGACGCGGACAATGAGCAGTTCTTC. It is translated as CASMGDADNEQFF.

The chain is built from TRBV5-6 and TRBJ2-7; D unresolved. Trimming removed 2 bases from V and 6 bases from J, with 9 bases in between. CDR1 is SGHDT, CDR2 YYEEEE, per germline. This CDR3 contains 12 residues. Here the CDR3 DNA reads TGTGCCAGCAGCTTTCTTCGTCTCGAGCAGTACTTC. Residues: CASSFLRLEQYF. Drawing the rest from reference TRBV5-6 and TRBJ2-7, the complete variable domain is DAGVTQSPTHLIKTRGQQVTLRCSPKSGHDTVSWYQQALGQGPQFIFQYYEEEERQRGNFPDRFSGHQFPNYSSELNVNALLLGDSALYLCASSFLRLEQYFGPGTRLTVT.

The chain carries TRBV5-4 and TRBJ2-1; the match to TRBD2 covers 7 bases. The V gene's germline CDR1 is SGHNT and CDR2 YYREEE (reference sequence). V lost 0 bases, J lost 5 bases, and 5 bases stayed unmatched. CDR3 length equals 15 residues. DNA for the CDR3: TGTGCCAGCAGCTTGGGGCTAGCGGACAACAATGAGCAGTTCTTC. This translates into CASSLGLADNNEQFF.

The chain's CDR3 is CASSAAGGQPQHF. CDR3 nucleotide sequence: TGTGCCAGCAGTGCGGCCGGGGGACAGCCCCAGCATTTT. The chain couples TRBV7-2 to TRBJ1-5, with D maybe TRBD1 (5 bases). Deletions cut 6 bases from V and 7 bases from J, with 13 bases between. The germline CDR1 and CDR2 sequences are SGHTA and FQGNSA. This CDR3 contains 13 residues.

The chain has TRBV4-3 and TRBJ2-7; D may be TRBD2 (7 bases). The CDR3 is 15 residues long. Trimming cost V 4 bases and J 1 base, with 14 bases left between them. Germline values: CDR1 LGHNA, CDR2 YSLEER. The CDR3 spells CASSPEGGGSYEQYF. In DNA, the CDR3 is TGCGCCAGCAGCCCCGAGGGGGGGGGATCCTACGAGCAGTACTTC.

V usage is TRBV7-6 and J usage is TRBJ1-4; D remains unclear. Germline V gene data show CDR1 as SGHVS and CDR2 as FNYEAQ. The V end lost 4 bases, the J end lost 12 bases, and 12 bases lay between the germline ends. This CDR3 comprises 12 residues. As DNA, the CDR3 is TGTGCCAGCAGCTCCCTAGACCGGGAACTGTTTTTT. This codes for CASSSLDRELFF.

This chain connects TRBV18 to TRBJ2-3; D gene ambiguous. CDR1 and CDR2 from the germline V gene are KGHSH and LQKENI. CDR3 length: 13 residues. Deletions cut 2 bases from V and 3 bases from J, with 6 bases between. CDR3 amino acids: CASSPIGTDTQYF. The CDR3 region has the DNA TGTGCCAGCTCACCAATCGGGACAGATACGCAGTATTTT.

The chain uses TRBV7-9 and TRBJ1-4; D is unresolved. V was cut by 5 bases and J by 6 bases, with 16 bases left in between. CDR3 length equals 15 residues. The germline V gene has CDR1 SEHNR and CDR2 FQNEAQ (reference sequence). The CDR3 spells CASSQTDAAYEKLFF. The DNA for the CDR3 is TGTGCCAGCAGCCAAACGGATGCGGCCTATGAAAAACTGTTTTTT.

The rearrangement uses TRBV19 and TRBJ1-2; D is uncertain. The germline V gene has CDR1 LNHDA and CDR2 SQIVND (reference sequence). The V gene lost 8 bases and the J gene lost 2 bases, with 6 bases spanning the gap. This CDR3 is 11 amino acids long. CDR3 sequence: CASGGNYGYTF. The CDR3 nucleotides read TGTGCCAGTGGAGGGAACTATGGCTACACCTTC.

The rearrangement links TRBV18 to TRBJ1-4, with D uncertain. The V and J ends lost 5 bases and 4 bases respectively, with 5 bases between them. The CDR3 spans 12 residues. Looked up from germline, CDR1 is KGHSH and CDR2 is LQKENI. CDR3 bases: TGTGCCAGCTCAACCAGTAATGAAAAACTGTTTTTT. This gives the protein CASSTSNEKLFF.

CDR3 DNA: TGTGCCAGCAGCTCCCGATCTTCGACAGGGAGCTACGAGCAGTACTTC. It translates to CASSSRSSTGSYEQYF. The rearrangement joins TRBV13 to TRBJ2-7; TRBD1 aligns across 7 bases. Germline V gene sequence: CDR1 PRHDT, CDR2 FYEKMQ (reference sequence). The CDR3 is made up of 16 amino acids. Losses at the gene ends were 4 bases for V and 3 bases for J; bases not matched to a gene: 12.

The rearrangement links TRBV7-3 to TRBJ1-1; D is uncertain. This CDR3 has 13 residues. V gave up 5 bases and J gave up 0 bases, with 7 bases separating them. Per germline, CDR1 SGHTA and CDR2 FQGTGA. This CDR3 reads CASSPQLNTEAFF. The DNA for the CDR3 is TGTGCCAGCAGCCCCCAGTTGAACACTGAAGCTTTCTTT.

This chain uses TRBV19 with TRBJ1-2; 9 bases agree with TRBD1. The V segment lost 4 bases and the J segment 4 bases; nucleotides outside the gene matches: 7. Germline V lookup: CDR1 LNHDA, CDR2 SQIVND (reference sequence). This CDR3 has 15 residues. The CDR3, as DNA: TGTGCCAGTAGTACCTCGACAGGGGGAGCCTATGGCTACACCTTC. This codes for CASSTSTGGAYGYTF. Based on the CDR3 plus reference TRBV19 and TRBJ1-2, the full variable domain is DGGITQSPKYLFRKEGQNVTLSCEQNLNHDAMYWYRQDPGQGLRLIYYSQIVNDFQKGDIAEGYSVSREKKESFPLTVTSAQKNPTAFYLCASSTSTGGAYGYTFGSGTRLTVV.